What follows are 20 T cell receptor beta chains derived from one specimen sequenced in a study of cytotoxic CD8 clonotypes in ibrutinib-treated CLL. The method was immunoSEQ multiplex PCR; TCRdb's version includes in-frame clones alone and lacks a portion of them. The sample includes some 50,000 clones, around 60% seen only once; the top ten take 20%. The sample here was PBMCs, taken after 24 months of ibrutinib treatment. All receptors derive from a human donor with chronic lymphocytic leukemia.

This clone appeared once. CDR3 loop: CASSRTGAGANVLTF. The CDR3 coding sequence is TGTGCCAGCAGTCGGACAGGGGCTGGGGCCAACGTCCTGACTTTC. This sequence joins TRBV28 and TRBJ2-6; TRBD1 aligns across 9 bases. The germline V gene encodes CDR1 MDHEN and CDR2 SYDVKM. V dropped 5 bases and J dropped 2; count of bases not matched to a gene: 1. The CDR3 is 15 amino acids.

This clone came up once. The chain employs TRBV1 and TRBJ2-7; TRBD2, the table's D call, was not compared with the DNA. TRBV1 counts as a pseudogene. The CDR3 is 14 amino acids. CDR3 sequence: CTSSQDRAPGEQYF. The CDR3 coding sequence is TGCACCAGCAGCCAAGATCGGGCGCCGGGGGAGCAGTACTTC.

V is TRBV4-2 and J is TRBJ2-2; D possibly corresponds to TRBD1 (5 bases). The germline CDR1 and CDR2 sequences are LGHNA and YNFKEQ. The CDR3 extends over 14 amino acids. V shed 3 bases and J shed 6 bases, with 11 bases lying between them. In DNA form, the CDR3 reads TGTGCCAGCAGCCACACGCAGGGTGCCGGGGAGCTGTTTTTT. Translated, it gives CASSHTQGAGELFF.

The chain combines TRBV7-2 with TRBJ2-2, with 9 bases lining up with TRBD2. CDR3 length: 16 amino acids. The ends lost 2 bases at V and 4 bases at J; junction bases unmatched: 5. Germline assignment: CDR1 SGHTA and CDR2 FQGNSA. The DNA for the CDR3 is TGTGCCAGCAGCTTAAGGAATAGCGGGAGCACCGGGGAGCTGTTTTTT. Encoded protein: CASSLRNSGSTGELFF.

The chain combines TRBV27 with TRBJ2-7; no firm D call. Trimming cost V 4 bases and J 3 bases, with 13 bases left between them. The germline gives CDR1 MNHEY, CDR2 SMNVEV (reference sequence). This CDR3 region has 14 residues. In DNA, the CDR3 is TGTGCCAGCAGTTCCCTTGTCAGCCTCTACGAGCAGTACGTC. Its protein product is CASSSLVSLYEQYV.

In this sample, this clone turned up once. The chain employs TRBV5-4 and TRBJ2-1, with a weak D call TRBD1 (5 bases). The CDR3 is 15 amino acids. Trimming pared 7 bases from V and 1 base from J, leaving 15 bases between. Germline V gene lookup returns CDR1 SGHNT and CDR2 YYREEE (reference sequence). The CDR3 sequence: CASGAFSESYNEQFF. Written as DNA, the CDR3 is TGTGCCAGCGGGGCCTTTTCTGAATCCTACAATGAGCAGTTCTTC.

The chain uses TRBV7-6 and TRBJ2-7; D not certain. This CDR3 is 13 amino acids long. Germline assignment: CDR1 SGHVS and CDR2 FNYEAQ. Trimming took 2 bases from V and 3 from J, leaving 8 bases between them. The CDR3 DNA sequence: TGTGCCAGCAGCTTAAGCAGCAGCTACGAGCAGTACTTC. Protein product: CASSLSSSYEQYF.

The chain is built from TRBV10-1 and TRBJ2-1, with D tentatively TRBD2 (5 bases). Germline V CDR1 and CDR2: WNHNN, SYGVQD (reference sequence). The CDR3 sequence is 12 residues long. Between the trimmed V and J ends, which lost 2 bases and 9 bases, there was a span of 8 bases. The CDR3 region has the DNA TGCGCCAGCAGTGAGCTCGGGGTTGAGCAGTTCTTC. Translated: CASSELGVEQFF.

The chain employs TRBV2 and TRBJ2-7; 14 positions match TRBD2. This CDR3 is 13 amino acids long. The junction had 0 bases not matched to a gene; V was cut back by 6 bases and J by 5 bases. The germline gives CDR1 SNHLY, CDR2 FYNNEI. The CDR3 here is CASRGLAGDEQYF. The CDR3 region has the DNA TGTGCCAGCAGGGGACTAGCGGGAGACGAGCAGTACTTC.

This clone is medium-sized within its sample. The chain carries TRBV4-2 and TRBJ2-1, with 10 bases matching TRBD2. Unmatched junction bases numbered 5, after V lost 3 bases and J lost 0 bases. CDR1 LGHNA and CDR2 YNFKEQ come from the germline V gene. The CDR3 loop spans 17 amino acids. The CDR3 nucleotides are TGTGCCAGCAGCCAGATTAGCGGGAGGAGCTCCTACAATGAGCAGTTCTTC. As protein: CASSQISGRSSYNEQFF.

CDR3 sequence: CASSFRLIMGEQYV. The CDR3 DNA follows: TGTGCCAGCAGCTTCCGGCTCATCATGGGAGAGCAGTACGTC. V usage is TRBV5-1 and J usage is TRBJ2-7; D is unclear. From germline, CDR1 is SGHRS and CDR2 YFSETQ. This CDR3 spans 14 amino acids.

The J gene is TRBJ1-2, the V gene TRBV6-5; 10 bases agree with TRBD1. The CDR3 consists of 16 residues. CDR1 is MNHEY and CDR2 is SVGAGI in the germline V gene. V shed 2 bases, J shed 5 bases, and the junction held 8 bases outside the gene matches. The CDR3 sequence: CASSYARRDRGYGYTF. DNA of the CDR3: TGTGCCAGCAGTTACGCCCGCCGGGACAGGGGTTATGGCTACACCTTC.

The chain's CDR3 is CASSISLDRDFSPLHF. CDR3 bases: TGTGCCAGCAGCATTAGCTTGGACAGGGATTTTTCACCCCTCCACTTT. The chain couples TRBV11-2 to TRBJ1-6, with TRBD1 matching over 8 bases. Germline lookup yields CDR1 SGHAT and CDR2 FQNNGV. This CDR3 contains 16 residues. The V and J ends lost 5 bases and 9 bases, in that order; junction bases with no gene match: 12. The variable domain in full, completed from reference TRBV11-2 and TRBJ1-6, reads EAGVAQSPRYKIIEKRQSVAFWCNPISGHATLYWYQQILGQGPKLLIQFQNNGVVDDSQLPKDRFSAERLKGVDSTLKIQPAKLEDSAVYLCASSISLDRDFSPLHFGNGTRLTVT.

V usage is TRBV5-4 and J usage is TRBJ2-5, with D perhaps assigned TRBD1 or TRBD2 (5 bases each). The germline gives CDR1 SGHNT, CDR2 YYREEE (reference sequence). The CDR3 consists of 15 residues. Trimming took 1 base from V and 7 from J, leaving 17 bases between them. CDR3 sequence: CASSLSAGSIGTQYF. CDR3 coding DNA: TGTGCCAGCAGCTTGTCGGCAGGGAGCATAGGGACCCAGTACTTC.

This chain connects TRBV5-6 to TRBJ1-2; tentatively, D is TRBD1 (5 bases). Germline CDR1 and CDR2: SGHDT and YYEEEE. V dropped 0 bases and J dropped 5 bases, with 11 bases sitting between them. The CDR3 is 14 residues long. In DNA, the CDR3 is TGTGCCAGCAGCTTGGACAGGAGGACTTATGGCTACACCTTC. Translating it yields CASSLDRRTYGYTF. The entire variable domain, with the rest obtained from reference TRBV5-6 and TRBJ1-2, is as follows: DAGVTQSPTHLIKTRGQQVTLRCSPKSGHDTVSWYQQALGQGPQFIFQYYEEEERQRGNFPDRFSGHQFPNYSSELNVNALLLGDSALYLCASSLDRRTYGYTFGSGTRLTVV.

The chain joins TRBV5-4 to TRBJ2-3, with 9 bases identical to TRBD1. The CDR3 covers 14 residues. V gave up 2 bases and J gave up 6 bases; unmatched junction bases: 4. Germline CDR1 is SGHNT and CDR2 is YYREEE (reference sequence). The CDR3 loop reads CASSFGTGTDTQYF. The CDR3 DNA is TGTGCCAGCAGCTTTGGGACAGGGACGGATACGCAGTATTTT.

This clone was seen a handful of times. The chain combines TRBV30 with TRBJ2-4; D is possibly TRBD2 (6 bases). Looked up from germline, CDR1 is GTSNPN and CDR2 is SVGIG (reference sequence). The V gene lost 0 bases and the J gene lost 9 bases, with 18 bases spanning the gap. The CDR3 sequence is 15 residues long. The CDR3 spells CAWSVPGGQGRIQYF. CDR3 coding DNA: TGTGCCTGGAGTGTACCCGGGGGTCAGGGTCGCATTCAGTACTTC.

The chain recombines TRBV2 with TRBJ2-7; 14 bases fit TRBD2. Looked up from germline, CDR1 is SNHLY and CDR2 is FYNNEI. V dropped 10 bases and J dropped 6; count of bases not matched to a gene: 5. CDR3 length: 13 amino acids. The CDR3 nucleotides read TGTGCCACCAGACTAGCGGGAGGGGTCGAGCAGTACTTC. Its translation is CATRLAGGVEQYF.

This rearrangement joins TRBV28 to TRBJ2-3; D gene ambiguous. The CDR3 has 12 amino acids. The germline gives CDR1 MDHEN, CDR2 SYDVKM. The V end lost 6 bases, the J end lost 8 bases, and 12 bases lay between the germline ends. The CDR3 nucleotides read TGTGCCAGCAGGAGCTACTCCGGTACGCAGTATTTT. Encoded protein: CASRSYSGTQYF.

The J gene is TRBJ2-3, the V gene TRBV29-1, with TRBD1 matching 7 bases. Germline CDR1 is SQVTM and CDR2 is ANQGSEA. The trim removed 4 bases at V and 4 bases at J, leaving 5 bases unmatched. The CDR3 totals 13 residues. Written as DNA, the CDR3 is TGCAGCGTTGGACAGGGCAGATCAGATACGCAGTATTTT. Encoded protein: CSVGQGRSDTQYF.